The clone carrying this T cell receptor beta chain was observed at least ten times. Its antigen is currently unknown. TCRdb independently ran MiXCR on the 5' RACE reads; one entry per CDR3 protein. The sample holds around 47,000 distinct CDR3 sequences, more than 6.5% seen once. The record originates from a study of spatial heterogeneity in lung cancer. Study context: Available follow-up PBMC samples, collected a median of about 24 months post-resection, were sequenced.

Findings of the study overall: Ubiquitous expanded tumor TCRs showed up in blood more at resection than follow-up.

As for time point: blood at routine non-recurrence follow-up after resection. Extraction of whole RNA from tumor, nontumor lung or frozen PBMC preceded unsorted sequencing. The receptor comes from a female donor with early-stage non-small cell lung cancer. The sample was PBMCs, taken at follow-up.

CDR3 residues: CASSSSGPWALGNYGYTF. The CDR3 nucleotides are TGTGCCAGCAGCTCATCAGGGCCATGGGCGCTGGGAAACTATGGCTACACCTTC. The chain is built from TRBV7-6 and TRBJ1-2, with D possibly TRBD1 on 5 matching bases. Germline lookup yields CDR1 SGHVS and CDR2 FNYEAQ. This CDR3 is built from 18 residues. The V gene lost 4 bases and the J gene lost 2 bases, with 23 bases spanning the gap.